A single sample is the source of the 20 T cell receptor beta chains below, sequenced in a study of PD-1 blockade in mismatch repair-deficient tumors. Sequenced by immunoSEQ multiplex PCR; TCRdb stores in-frame clones only, minus some. Of 77,000 or so clones listed, roughly 80% are singletons. The sequencing here drew on peripheral blood, taken 44 weeks after starting pembrolizumab. Source of these receptors: an adult with mismatch repair-deficient cancer.

The V and J genes are TRBV4-3 and TRBJ2-3; no firm D call. CDR3 size: 13 residues. V gave up 4 bases and J gave up 4 bases, with 9 bases separating them. Germline assignment: CDR1 LGHNA and CDR2 YSLEER. The CDR3 reads CASSPQPPDTQYF. CDR3 sequence (DNA): TGCGCCAGCAGCCCCCAACCCCCAGATACGCAGTATTTT.

The chain couples TRBV7-2 to TRBJ2-1, with D perhaps TRBD2 (6 bases). Trimming pared 3 bases from V and 7 bases from J, leaving 13 bases between. Germline lookup yields CDR1 SGHTA and CDR2 FQGNSA. The CDR3 consists of 14 residues. As DNA, the CDR3 is TGTGCCAGCAGCTTGGGACTCTTCCGGAATGAGCAGTTCTTC. Translated: CASSLGLFRNEQFF. Looking up the rest from reference TRBV7-2 and TRBJ2-1 gives the full variable domain: GAGVSQSPSNKVTEKGKDVELRCDPISGHTALYWYRQSLGQGLEFLIYFQGNSAPDKSGLPSDRFSAERTGGSVSTLTIQRTQQEDSAVYLCASSLGLFRNEQFFGPGTRLTVL.

The chain employs TRBV15 and TRBJ2-3; maybe TRBD2 (5 bases). The length of the CDR3 is 15 residues. CDR1 and CDR2 (germline): LNHNV, YYDKDF (reference sequence). The V end was cut by 2 bases, the J end by 1 base, with 10 bases between. DNA for the CDR3: TGTGCCACCAGCAGATACCCCGGGGGCACAGATACGCAGTATTTT. It translates to CATSRYPGGTDTQYF.

The chain links TRBV11-3 to TRBJ2-5; D might be TRBD1 (6 bases). Per the germline V gene, CDR1 is SGHNT and CDR2 is YENEEA. The V end lost 1 base, the J end lost 5 bases, and 8 bases lay between the germline ends. CDR3 length equals 13 residues. The DNA of the CDR3 is TGTGCCAGCAGCTTAGCAGGGGTGGAGACCCAGTACTTC. Translation gives CASSLAGVETQYF.

The chain has TRBV7-6 and TRBJ1-3; D gene ambiguous. The CDR3 loop spans 13 amino acids. V was pared by 4 bases and J by 0 bases, with 4 bases between. In germline, CDR1 is SGHVS, CDR2 FNYEAQ. In DNA form, the CDR3 reads TGTGCCAGCAGCTGGGGCTCTGGAAACACCATATATTTT. Its protein is CASSWGSGNTIYF.

V gene TRBV18 combines with J gene TRBJ2-7; 10 bases are a match to TRBD1. Germline trimming cut 3 bases from V and 2 bases from J; bases unmatched to any gene: 1. Germline values: CDR1 KGHSH, CDR2 LQKENI. This CDR3 has 14 amino acids. CDR3 nucleotide sequence: TGTGCCAGCTCACCGGGGACAGGGGCCTACGAGCAGTACTTC. Translating it yields CASSPGTGAYEQYF. The whole variable domain, remainder taken from reference TRBV18 and TRBJ2-7, is NAGVMQNPRHLVRRRGQEARLRCSPMKGHSHVYWYRQLPEEGLKFMVYLQKENIIDESGMPKERFSAEFPKEGPSILRIQQVVRGDSAAYFCASSPGTGAYEQYFGPGTRLTVT.

V usage is TRBV18 and J usage is TRBJ1-1; D is possibly TRBD1 (6 bases). The germline V gene encodes CDR1 KGHSH and CDR2 LQKENI. There are 15 residues in the CDR3. V was cut by 4 bases and J by 1 base, with 13 bases left in between. CDR3 DNA: TGTGCCAGCTCACTAACGGACAGCCCGAACACTGAAGCTTTCTTT. Translating gives CASSLTDSPNTEAFF.

The chain is built from TRBV9 and TRBJ2-2, with 7 bases lining up with TRBD1. Germline V gene lookup returns CDR1 SGDLS and CDR2 YYNGEE. V gave up 0 bases and J gave up 6 bases; unmatched junction bases: 8. CDR3 length equals 16 residues. This CDR3 is CASSVVVTGLAGELFF. DNA for the CDR3: TGTGCCAGCAGCGTAGTTGTGACAGGGTTGGCCGGGGAGCTGTTTTTT.

This clone is a singleton in its sample. This chain uses TRBV7-9 with TRBJ2-3; D is possibly TRBD1 or TRBD2 (5 bases each). The CDR3 contains 13 residues. The germline V gene has CDR1 SEHNR and CDR2 FQNEAQ (reference sequence). V was pared by 5 bases and J by 6 bases, with 12 bases between. The DNA of the CDR3 is TGTGCCAGCAGCGACCCGGGACGGGATACGCAGTATTTT. Amino acid sequence: CASSDPGRDTQYF.

J is TRBJ1-1 and V is TRBV28; D perhaps matches TRBD1 (6 bases). V was pared by 6 bases and J by 3 bases, with 20 bases between. The CDR3 covers 16 residues. Germline V gene lookup returns CDR1 MDHEN and CDR2 SYDVKM. The CDR3 loop is CASSPASGQKDTEAFF. The CDR3 DNA sequence: TGTGCCAGCAGCCCCGCTAGCGGACAGAAAGACACTGAAGCTTTCTTT.

The rearrangement uses TRBV11-1 and TRBJ2-7; TRBD2 matches 10 bases. Germline-derived CDR1 and CDR2 are SGHAT and FQDESV (reference sequence). Trimming removed 5 bases from V and 5 bases from J; junction bases left unmatched: 3. This CDR3 contains 13 residues. CDR3: CASSRLAGHEQYF. CDR3 nucleotide sequence: TGTGCCAGCAGCCGACTAGCGGGCCACGAGCAGTACTTC. Variable domain in full (rest from reference TRBV11-1 and TRBJ2-7): EAEVAQSPRYKITEKSQAVAFWCDPISGHATLYWYRQILGQGPELLVQFQDESVVDDSQLPKDRFSAERLKGVDSTLKIQPAELGDSAMYLCASSRLAGHEQYFGPGTRLTVT.

This chain's CDR3 is CASSTGLAEYNEQFF. The CDR3 coding sequence is TGCGCCAGCAGCACTGGACTAGCGGAATACAATGAGCAGTTCTTC. V and J are TRBV5-1 and TRBJ2-1, with 10 bases that match TRBD2. The CDR3 is 15 amino acids. V was pared by 4 bases and J by 4 bases, with 5 bases of the junction left unmatched. Germline V gives CDR1 SGHRS, CDR2 YFSETQ.

The chain uses TRBV2 and TRBJ2-1; 12 bases agree with TRBD1. This CDR3 comprises 15 residues. J lost 10 bases, V lost 5 bases, and 9 bases had no gene match. Germline CDR1 reads SNHLY; CDR2 reads FYNNEI. Written as DNA, the CDR3 is TGTGCCAGCAGTTACCGGGACAGGGGGCTTCAGGAGCAGTTCTTC. Amino acid sequence: CASSYRDRGLQEQFF. Filled out from reference TRBV2 and TRBJ2-1, the complete variable domain reads EPEVTQTPSHQVTQMGQEVILRCVPISNHLYFYWYRQILGQKVEFLVSFYNNEISEKSEIFDDQFSVERPDGSNFTLKIRSTKLEDSAMYFCASSYRDRGLQEQFFGPGTRLTVL.

J is TRBJ2-1 and V is TRBV5-1; 7 nucleotides line up with TRBD2. The CDR3 contains 14 residues. Germline CDR1 reads SGHRS; CDR2 reads YFSETQ. After removal of 4 bases from V and 11 bases from J, the junction contained 12 bases not matched to a gene. The CDR3 nucleotides are TGCGCCAGCAGCGAGTCGGCTAGCGGCCATAAGCAGTTCTTC. Translation gives CASSESASGHKQFF. Full variable domain (missing parts from reference TRBV5-1 and TRBJ2-1): KAGVTQTPRYLIKTRGQQVTLSCSPISGHRSVSWYQQTPGQGLQFLFEYFSETQRNKGNFPGRFSGRQFSNSRSEMNVSTLELGDSALYLCASSESASGHKQFFGPGTRLTVL.

About this clone itself: The junction does not match germline at one end; this may be a read error. The chain carries TRBV5-8 and TRBJ1-2; no clear D gene. The CDR3 is made up of 16 amino acids. Per the germline V gene, CDR1 is SGHTS and CDR2 is YDEGEE. Here the CDR3 reads CASSQDEESPNYGYTF. The CDR3 nucleotides read TGCGCCAGCAGCCAAGATGAAGAATCTCCTAACTATGGCTACACCTTC.

The rearrangement joins TRBV27 to TRBJ2-7, with 8 nucleotides matching TRBD2. Germline values: CDR1 MNHEY, CDR2 SMNVEV (reference sequence). V lost 10 bases to trimming and J lost 2 bases; unmatched junction nucleotides: 13. There are 15 residues in the CDR3. CDR3 DNA sequence: TGTGCCATCAAACAATCGGGGGGGGAAACCTACGAGCAGTACTTC. It yields the protein CAIKQSGGETYEQYF.

The chain carries TRBV19 and TRBJ1-5; 10 nucleotides line up with TRBD1. With V trimmed by 6 bases and J by 5 bases, 4 bases remained unmatched. Germline V lookup: CDR1 LNHDA, CDR2 SQIVND (reference sequence). This CDR3 is 14 amino acids long. The CDR3 DNA reads as TGTGCCAGTAGACAGACAGGGGGCGATCAGCCCCAGCATTTT. This gives the protein CASRQTGGDQPQHF.

The V gene is TRBV2, the J gene TRBJ1-3, with 9 positions matching TRBD1. Germline CDR1 SNHLY, CDR2 FYNNEI. The CDR3 is 17 residues long. Trimming at V came to 4 bases and at J to 2 bases, leaving 9 bases not matched to a gene. For the CDR3, the DNA is TGTGCCAGCAGTGCCGGGACAGGGAAATTTACTGGAAACACCATATATTTT. Translating gives CASSAGTGKFTGNTIYF.

The chain couples TRBV7-2 to TRBJ2-7, with D possibly being TRBD1 (6 bases). Trimming cost V 2 bases and J 5 bases, with 19 bases left between them. The CDR3 has 16 residues. Per germline, CDR1 SGHTA and CDR2 FQGNSA. The DNA of the CDR3 is TGTGCCAGCAGCTTAACAGGGTCGGGATCTCCGGACGAGCAGTACTTC. It encodes CASSLTGSGSPDEQYF.

The chain uses TRBV7-3 and TRBJ2-5, with TRBD1 matching 8 bases. V was pared by 5 bases and J by 1 base, with 6 bases of the junction left unmatched. Germline CDR1 SGHTA, CDR2 FQGTGA. The CDR3 covers 15 residues. CDR3 amino acids: CASSPGTGSQETQYF. In DNA form, the CDR3 reads TGTGCCAGCAGCCCTGGGACAGGAAGCCAAGAGACCCAGTACTTC.